The source of this T cell receptor (beta chain) is a study of PD-L1 blockade in urothelial cancer. Study-level background: Of 29 to 30 patients, almost 26 were males with bladder-origin urothelial cancer. At 3 weeks (second dose) and 6 weeks after starting treatment, blood was analyzed. Study-wide points: Below-median pretreatment blood TCR clonality predicted better survival.

For this clone: Its antigen is as yet unknown.

Time point denoted: pretreatment peripheral blood. Individual patients had between 1 and 8 samples, taken pretreatment and on-treatment. V was pared by 4 bases and J by 0 bases, with 18 bases of the junction left unmatched. CDR1 and CDR2 (germline): GTSNPN, SVGIG (reference sequence). This CDR3 spans 19 amino acids. TCRdb keeps only in-frame clones here, not all; method: immunoSEQ multiplex PCR. The sample has 95,000 or so clones, around 90% seen once. Sequenced here: PBMCs, sampled around atezolizumab (anti-PD-L1) treatment. This receptor was identified in a man aged 60 to 69 with urothelial cancer. The V gene is TRBV30, the J gene TRBJ2-4; 7 bases are shared with TRBD1. CDR3: CAWNPGRLQGIGAKNIQYF. The DNA of the CDR3 is TGTGCCTGGAACCCGGGCCGGCTACAGGGGATAGGAGCCAAAAACATTCAGTACTTC.